This entry concerns a single T cell receptor (beta chain). TCRdb redid the calling of the 5' RACE reads with MiXCR, one entry per CDR3 protein. The table has about 900,000 distinct CDR3 sequences, 12% seen once. The data derive from a study of identical twins. Germline V gene lookup returns CDR1 MNHEY and CDR2 SVGAGI. Trimming took off 5 bases at V and 5 bases at J, with 19 bases between the two ends. The CDR3 runs to 16 residues. The data were also submitted as part of a second study, on yellow fever vaccine responses in identical twins.

The sequence was collected from a woman in her late teens or twenties in good health. The chain couples TRBV6-5 to TRBJ2-1, with D perhaps TRBD1 (6 bases). Sequencing input: PBMCs. The DNA of the CDR3 is TGTGCCAGCAGTACTGACGGACAGTCCGTGAACAATGAGCAGTTCTTC. Its translation is CASSTDGQSVNNEQFF.